This T cell receptor beta chain appears in the sequencing data of a study of cytomegalovirus exposure and HLA in healthy donors. General study results and limits: A later analysis showed TCR association rates differing by HLA locus, peaking at DRB1 and lowest at HLA-C.

The PCR employed 60 Vbeta primers together with 13 Jbeta primers. Original data processing: In a later analysis, 70 million to 80 million unique TCR beta chains included roughly 11 million shared by two or more donors. Here immunoSEQ multiplex PCR was the method, and the copy in TCRdb shows in-frame clones only, minus some. Clonal size and the V and J genes are those of that table, whereas D and trimming came from the DNA. The data contain hundreds of thousands of clones, 70% to 90% of them seen just once; the ten biggest clones take up 2% to 3%. Points on this clone: Its antigen is still unknown.

The CDR3 is made up of 13 amino acids. Germline CDR1 reads SGHAT; CDR2 reads FQNNGV. V lost 1 base and J lost 5, with 8 bases in between. The V and J genes are TRBV11-2 and TRBJ2-5; perhaps TRBD1 as D (5 bases). The material sequenced was PBMCs. The receptor's source is a young woman in good health and CMV-seronegative. For the CDR3, the DNA is TGTGCCAGCAGCTTAGGACAGTTGGAGACCCAGTACTTC. Translated, it gives CASSLGQLETQYF.